A single sample is the source of the 28 T cell receptor beta chains below, sequenced in a study of OX40 agonist ivuxolimab in advanced cancers. TCRdb's table, derived via immunoSEQ multiplex PCR, lists solely in-frame clones and lacks some. The data contain approximately 24,000 clones, 84% of them singletons. The sequences come from CD4+ or CD8+ T cells sorted from blood, collected in a trial of the OX40 agonist ivuxolimab. The receptor set was obtained from an adult with an advanced solid tumor such as melanoma, head and neck, liver or kidney cancer.

The chain recombines TRBV4-3 with TRBJ1-5; no clear D. The V and J ends lost 2 bases and 0 bases respectively, with 11 bases between them. The CDR3 spans 16 residues. Germline lookup yields CDR1 LGHNA and CDR2 YSLEER. In nucleotides, the CDR3 is TGCGCCAGCAGCCAACCAGGACGGAATAGCAATCAGCCCCAGCATTTT. This translates into CASSQPGRNSNQPQHF.

V usage is TRBV11-2 and J usage is TRBJ2-3; the D is unclear. CDR1 is SGHAT, CDR2 FQNNGV, per germline. Deletions cut 6 bases from V and 1 base from J, with 14 bases between. This CDR3 spans 15 amino acids. The CDR3: CASRGSSLGTDTQYF. CDR3 nucleotide sequence: TGTGCCAGCAGGGGCTCGTCGCTGGGCACAGATACGCAGTATTTT.

J is TRBJ2-2 and V is TRBV9, with D tentatively TRBD1 or TRBD2 (5 bases each). V was clipped by 0 bases and J by 7 bases, with 10 bases between them. The CDR3 consists of 14 residues. Germline CDR1 SGDLS, CDR2 YYNGEE. CDR3 sequence reads: CASSVEGDGGELFF. CDR3 sequence (DNA): TGTGCCAGCAGCGTAGAAGGGGACGGCGGGGAGCTGTTTTTT. Looking up the rest from reference TRBV9 and TRBJ2-2 gives the full variable domain: DSGVTQTPKHLITATGQRVTLRCSPRSGDLSVYWYQQSLDQGLQFLIQYYNGEERAKGNILERFSAQQFPDLHSELNLSSLELGDSALYFCASSVEGDGGELFFGEGSRLTVL.

This sequence joins TRBV27 and TRBJ1-2, with 7 bases that match TRBD1. This CDR3 spans 17 amino acids. CDR1 and CDR2 (germline): MNHEY, SMNVEV (reference sequence). Germline trimming cut 1 base from V and 0 bases from J; bases unmatched to any gene: 8. Written as DNA, the CDR3 is TGTGCCAGCAGTTTATTTTGGCCGGGACAGACTAACTATGGCTACACCTTC. Amino acid sequence: CASSLFWPGQTNYGYTF.

The gene calls are TRBV5-1 and TRBJ2-5; D unresolved. The CDR3 has 11 residues. Germline CDR1 is SGHRS and CDR2 is YFSETQ. V lost 5 bases and J lost 4, with 6 bases in between. The CDR3 sequence: CASRSTETQYF. The DNA for the CDR3 is TGCGCCAGCAGGTCTACAGAGACCCAGTACTTC.

This clone showed up just a few times. The CDR3 is CAISESRGGTDTQYF. As DNA, the CDR3 is TGTGCCATCAGTGAGTCGCGGGGGGGGACAGATACGCAGTATTTT. V is TRBV10-3 and J is TRBJ2-3, with 9 bases aligning to TRBD2. This CDR3 spans 15 amino acids. V shed 0 bases, J shed 3 bases, and the junction held 1 base outside the gene matches. Germline V gene data show CDR1 as ENHRY and CDR2 as SYGVKD.

The chain couples TRBV25-1 to TRBJ2-5, with TRBD1 matching 9 bases. The CDR3 loop spans 14 amino acids. The V and J ends lost 1 base and 11 bases, in that order; junction bases with no gene match: 8. Germline V lookup: CDR1 MGHDK, CDR2 SYGVNS. The CDR3, as DNA: TGTGCCAGCAGTGAATCTTGGGACAGGGCCAAGCAGTACTTC. It translates to CASSESWDRAKQYF.

J is TRBJ2-2 and V is TRBV5-1; D is unresolved. Germline loops: CDR1 SGHRS, CDR2 YFSETQ. Trimming left V 3 bases short and J 4 bases short, with 19 bases between. This CDR3 region has 17 residues. In DNA, the CDR3 is TGCGCCAGCAGCTACTTTCCGGATCCATGGATCACCGGGGAGCTGTTTTTT. Translation gives CASSYFPDPWITGELFF.

V is TRBV14 and J is TRBJ2-3; the D is unclear. The CDR3 has 14 amino acids. Germline CDR1 is SGHDN and CDR2 is FVKESK. Trimming took 0 bases from V and 5 from J, leaving 9 bases between them. The CDR3 nucleotides are TGTGCCAGCAGCCAAGATGGGCTAGTAGATACGCAGTATTTT. It yields the protein CASSQDGLVDTQYF.

V is TRBV6-4 and J is TRBJ2-2, with TRBD1 identical over 9 bases. V was clipped by 6 bases and J by 4 bases; unmatched bases: 0. Germline V gives CDR1 MRHNA, CDR2 SNTAGT. The CDR3 is made up of 13 amino acids. CDR3 bases: TGTGCCAGCAGACAGGGGGCCACCGGGGAGCTGTTTTTT. Protein product: CASRQGATGELFF.

This chain uses TRBV4-3 with TRBJ2-7, with 7 bases identical to TRBD1. This CDR3 contains 15 residues. V was clipped by 3 bases and J by 1 base; unmatched bases: 6. Per the germline V gene, CDR1 is LGHNA and CDR2 is YSLEER. CDR3 sequence (DNA): TGCGCCAGCAGCCAGGGTACAGGGGCGTCCTACGAGCAGTACTTC. Its translation: CASSQGTGASYEQYF.

The chain recombines TRBV9 with TRBJ2-3, with 10 bases lining up with TRBD2. With 2 bases clipped from V and 4 bases from J, the junction kept 7 bases outside the gene matches. Per the germline V gene, CDR1 is SGDLS and CDR2 is YYNGEE. The CDR3 loop spans 16 amino acids. The CDR3 DNA reads as TGTGCCAGCAGCGTTAGTAGCGGGAGGAGCGCAGATACGCAGTATTTT. It encodes CASSVSSGRSADTQYF. The full variable domain, completed using reference TRBV9 and TRBJ2-3, is DSGVTQTPKHLITATGQRVTLRCSPRSGDLSVYWYQQSLDQGLQFLIQYYNGEERAKGNILERFSAQQFPDLHSELNLSSLELGDSALYFCASSVSSGRSADTQYFGPGTRLTVL.

The chain couples TRBV29-1 to TRBJ2-7, with unresolved D. CDR1 and CDR2 from the germline V gene are SQVTM and ANQGSEA. There are 13 residues in the CDR3. Between the trimmed V and J ends, which lost 4 bases and 7 bases, there was a span of 17 bases. The CDR3 is CSVGLGPRGEQYF. CDR3 coding DNA: TGCAGCGTTGGTTTAGGGCCTCGTGGGGAGCAGTACTTC.

The J gene is TRBJ2-3, the V gene TRBV5-6; TRBD1 might be the D (6 bases). CDR1 and CDR2 (germline): SGHDT, YYEEEE. The CDR3 has 13 residues. V lost 6 bases and J lost 3, with 11 bases in between. CDR3 protein: CASIDTGTDTQYF. CDR3 DNA: TGTGCCAGCATAGATACAGGGACAGATACGCAGTATTTT.

The V gene is TRBV4-3, the J gene TRBJ2-7; no firm D call. Germline lookup yields CDR1 LGHNA and CDR2 YSLEER. Trimming pared 1 base from V and 3 bases from J, leaving 10 bases between. The CDR3 is 14 residues long. CDR3 region: CASSQVSGFYEQYF. In DNA form, the CDR3 reads TGCGCCAGCAGCCAAGTTTCGGGTTTCTACGAGCAGTACTTC.

This chain connects TRBV5-1 to TRBJ1-5; 7 bases line up with TRBD1. Trimming removed 4 bases from V and 4 bases from J; junction bases left unmatched: 2. From germline, CDR1 is SGHRS and CDR2 YFSETQ. This CDR3 has 13 residues. CDR3 amino acids: CASSLTGNQPQHF. CDR3 sequence (DNA): TGCGCCAGCAGCCTGACAGGGAATCAGCCCCAGCATTTT.

The chain recombines TRBV18 with TRBJ1-6; 9 positions agree with TRBD1. With V trimmed by 1 base and J by 8 bases, 6 bases remained unmatched. Germline-derived CDR1 and CDR2 are KGHSH and LQKENI. This CDR3 is built from 16 residues. As DNA, the CDR3 is TGTGCCAGCTCACCACGCCGGGACAGGGCTGATTCACCCCTCCACTTT. Protein sequence: CASSPRRDRADSPLHF. Combining the CDR3 with reference TRBV18 and TRBJ1-6 gives the whole variable domain NAGVMQNPRHLVRRRGQEARLRCSPMKGHSHVYWYRQLPEEGLKFMVYLQKENIIDESGMPKERFSAEFPKEGPSILRIQQVVRGDSAAYFCASSPRRDRADSPLHFGNGTRLTVT.

V is TRBV10-1 and J is TRBJ1-1; D ambiguous. The germline V and J ends were trimmed by 3 bases and 4 bases, with 18 bases remaining between them. Germline CDR1 and CDR2: WNHNN and SYGVQD (reference sequence). The length of the CDR3 is 16 residues. As DNA, the CDR3 is TGCGCCAGCAGTGAACAACAGCCCTCCCTGGGCACTGAAGCTTTCTTT. Its translation: CASSEQQPSLGTEAFF.

The CDR3 here is CASSPGRLGEQFF. Written as DNA, the CDR3 is TGCGCCAGCAGCCCCGGCCGATTAGGTGAGCAGTTCTTC. The rearrangement links TRBV4-3 to TRBJ2-1; D unresolved. The germline V gene has CDR1 LGHNA and CDR2 YSLEER. Deletions cut 4 bases from V and 9 bases from J, with 13 bases between. The CDR3 length is 13 residues.

The J gene is TRBJ2-5, the V gene TRBV29-1; 7 bases agree with TRBD1. This CDR3 has 13 amino acids. The junction had 7 bases not matched to a gene; V was cut back by 4 bases and J by 5 bases. Germline CDR1 is SQVTM and CDR2 is ANQGSEA. The CDR3 sequence is CSVVRGLLETQYF. CDR3 sequence (DNA): TGCAGCGTTGTAAGGGGGCTTTTGGAGACCCAGTACTTC.

The chain uses TRBV4-3 and TRBJ2-1; 10 nucleotides line up with TRBD2. Trimming took 0 bases from V and 7 from J; bases not matched to a gene: 9. The CDR3 is 17 amino acids. CDR1 LGHNA and CDR2 YSLEER come from the germline V gene. CDR3: CASSQDGPSGGENEQFF. DNA of the CDR3: TGCGCCAGCAGCCAAGATGGGCCTAGCGGGGGAGAGAATGAGCAGTTCTTC.

The V gene is TRBV19, the J gene TRBJ2-7; TRBD1 might be the D (5 bases). The V end was cut by 7 bases, the J end by 4 bases, with 8 bases between. The CDR3 spans 11 residues. Germline CDR1 LNHDA, CDR2 SQIVND (reference sequence). Written as DNA, the CDR3 is TGTGCCAGTACCGCAGGGTACGAGCAGTACTTC. It codes for CASTAGYEQYF.

The chain is built from TRBV20-1 and TRBJ2-7; tentative D call: TRBD1 (6 bases). The CDR3 covers 11 residues. The germline V gene has CDR1 DFQATT and CDR2 SNEGSKA (reference sequence). V dropped 0 bases and J dropped 7 bases, with 7 bases sitting between them. CDR3 amino acids: CSARDRGEQYF. The CDR3 nucleotides are TGCAGTGCTAGAGATAGGGGGGAGCAGTACTTC.

The chain links TRBV29-1 to TRBJ1-2; 8 bases line up with TRBD1. Trimming at V came to 2 bases and at J to 7 bases, leaving 6 bases not matched to a gene. The CDR3 length is 13 residues. CDR1 is SQVTM, CDR2 ANQGSEA, per germline. The CDR3 bases are TGCAGCGTTGAACGACAGGGGAACGGTGGCTACACCTTC. As protein: CSVERQGNGGYTF.

The V and J genes are TRBV5-4 and TRBJ1-2; TRBD1 might be the D (5 bases). This CDR3 is built from 15 residues. The germline V gene encodes CDR1 SGHNT and CDR2 YYREEE (reference sequence). The V end lost 1 base, the J end lost 2 bases, and 12 bases lay between the germline ends. CDR3: CASSLSGGSNYGYTF. In nucleotides, the CDR3 is TGTGCCAGCAGCTTGAGCGGGGGATCAAACTATGGCTACACCTTC.

The V call is TRBV6-5, the J call TRBJ2-3; D remains ambiguous. Trimming cost V 2 bases and J 2 bases, with 14 bases left between them. CDR3 length equals 16 residues. Germline CDR1 MNHEY, CDR2 SVGAGI. CDR3 sequence reads: CASSYLSGLYTDTQYF. In DNA form, the CDR3 reads TGTGCCAGCAGTTACCTTTCTGGGCTTTACACAGATACGCAGTATTTT.

The J gene is TRBJ2-7, the V gene TRBV5-4, with a tentative D call TRBD1 (6 bases). Germline V gene lookup returns CDR1 SGHNT and CDR2 YYREEE (reference sequence). V gave up 4 bases and J gave up 1 base, with 15 bases separating them. This CDR3 comprises 15 residues. The CDR3 sequence: CASSVQGGGSYEQYF. The CDR3 DNA sequence: TGTGCCAGCAGCGTACAGGGTGGTGGTTCCTACGAGCAGTACTTC.

CDR3 coding DNA: TGTGCCAGCAGTGACCGGGGACAGTTCTACGAGCAGTACTTC. The encoded protein is CASSDRGQFYEQYF. This rearrangement joins TRBV2 to TRBJ2-7, with TRBD1 matching 7 bases. V was pared by 3 bases and J by 3 bases, with 5 bases of the junction left unmatched. This CDR3 has 14 amino acids. In germline, CDR1 is SNHLY, CDR2 FYNNEI. Full variable domain (rest looked up from reference TRBV2 and TRBJ2-7): EPEVTQTPSHQVTQMGQEVILRCVPISNHLYFYWYRQILGQKVEFLVSFYNNEISEKSEIFDDQFSVERPDGSNFTLKIRSTKLEDSAMYFCASSDRGQFYEQYFGPGTRLTVT.